Presented here are 16 T cell receptor beta chains from one specimen sequenced in a study of cytomegalovirus exposure and HLA in healthy donors. PCR used 60 Vbeta primers and 13 Jbeta primers. Repertoires were generated with immunoSEQ multiplex PCR, while TCRdb's copy carries only in-frame clones and drops some. In the table there are under 200,000 clones, roughly 85% of which are singletons. Sequencing was done on a sample of PBMCs. The source of these receptors is a male donor in good health and CMV-seropositive.

The genes are TRBV15 and TRBJ1-1; D remains ambiguous. V was cut by 0 bases and J by 1 base, with 9 bases left in between. The CDR3 is 15 residues long. Germline values: CDR1 LNHNV, CDR2 YYDKDF (reference sequence). The CDR3 region is CATSRDLGQNTEAFF. Here the CDR3 DNA reads TGTGCCACCAGCAGAGATCTTGGGCAGAACACTGAAGCTTTCTTT.

In its sample, this clone was seen a few times. The identical CDR3 is also encoded by other nucleotide sequences in the sample. The rearrangement uses TRBV9 and TRBJ2-7; tentative D call: TRBD1 (6 bases). V was clipped by 4 bases and J by 0 bases, with 11 bases between them. The CDR3 runs to 14 residues. Germline-derived CDR1 and CDR2 are SGDLS and YYNGEE. The CDR3 region is CASSPGVSSYEQYF. The CDR3 nucleotides are TGTGCCAGCAGCCCAGGGGTCAGCTCCTACGAGCAGTACTTC. The whole variable domain, filled in from reference TRBV9 and TRBJ2-7, reads DSGVTQTPKHLITATGQRVTLRCSPRSGDLSVYWYQQSLDQGLQFLIQYYNGEERAKGNILERFSAQQFPDLHSELNLSSLELGDSALYFCASSPGVSSYEQYFGPGTRLTVT.

The rearrangement links TRBV5-5 to TRBJ1-1; tentative D call: TRBD1 (5 bases). CDR1 is SGHKS and CDR2 is YYEKEE in the germline V gene (reference sequence). This CDR3 region has 16 residues. V was trimmed by 4 bases and J by 1 base, leaving 17 bases between them. The DNA for the CDR3 is TGTGCCAGCAGCGCGGGGACGGAAACTTGGAACACTGAAGCTTTCTTT. Encoded protein: CASSAGTETWNTEAFF.

The table lists this clone with a count of one. The rearrangement uses TRBV10-1 and TRBJ2-5; D perhaps matches TRBD2 (5 bases). Germline values: CDR1 WNHNN, CDR2 SYGVQD (reference sequence). With 3 bases removed from V and 1 base from J, the gap between germline ends came to 12 bases. The CDR3 loop spans 15 amino acids. CDR3 sequence reads: CASSDPAGGQETQYF. CDR3 in DNA: TGCGCCAGCAGTGACCCCGCCGGAGGCCAAGAGACCCAGTACTTC.

This sequence joins TRBV4-1 and TRBJ2-1; 8 bases are a match to TRBD1. With V trimmed by 3 bases and J by 8 bases, 9 bases remained unmatched. This CDR3 is built from 15 residues. CDR1 is MGHRA and CDR2 is YSYEKL in the germline V gene. The CDR3 DNA follows: TGCGCCAGCAGCCAGCCGGCGGGACAGGCCCATGAGCAGTTCTTC. It is translated as CASSQPAGQAHEQFF.

The chain carries TRBV19 and TRBJ1-4; D is undetermined. Germline CDR1 reads LNHDA; CDR2 reads SQIVND (reference sequence). The CDR3 has 19 amino acids. With 5 bases removed from V and 5 bases from J, the gap between germline ends came to 27 bases. The CDR3 loop is CASSRRIAVARFLNEKLFF. In DNA form, the CDR3 reads TGTGCCAGTAGTCGCCGAATAGCAGTGGCTCGCTTCTTGAATGAAAAACTGTTTTTT.

V is TRBV27 and J is TRBJ2-5; D perhaps matches TRBD1 (6 bases). The CDR3 is 18 residues long. V was shortened by 5 bases and J by 4 bases, with 26 bases between the two germline ends. Germline loops: CDR1 MNHEY, CDR2 SMNVEV (reference sequence). The CDR3 loop is CASSLARLTGNSPETQYF. As DNA, the CDR3 is TGTGCCAGCAGTCTGGCTCGCCTTACAGGGAATTCGCCAGAGACCCAGTACTTC.

V and J are TRBV30 and TRBJ1-3; TRBD1 matches 7 bases. The V gene's germline CDR1 is GTSNPN and CDR2 SVGIG (reference sequence). The CDR3 has 14 amino acids. Trimming took 7 bases from V and 2 from J; bases not matched to a gene: 8. The chain's CDR3 is CASPDREAGNTIYF. The CDR3, as DNA: TGTGCCTCCCCAGACAGGGAGGCTGGAAACACCATATATTTT.

The chain uses TRBV15 and TRBJ1-1; weak D call: TRBD1 (6 bases). The CDR3 consists of 15 residues. Trimming removed 0 bases from V and 9 bases from J, with 17 bases in between. Germline V gene lookup returns CDR1 LNHNV and CDR2 YYDKDF (reference sequence). The CDR3 reads CATSRDMGAQSQAFF. DNA of the CDR3: TGTGCCACCAGCAGAGATATGGGGGCGCAATCTCAAGCTTTCTTT.

The chain couples TRBV15 to TRBJ1-2; D is unresolved. Germline CDR1 and CDR2: LNHNV and YYDKDF (reference sequence). V lost 3 bases and J 8 bases, leaving 19 bases between the germline ends. The CDR3 is 15 amino acids. In DNA form, the CDR3 reads TGTGCCACCAGCAGCTTTGACGGCGCCCTAGGAGGCTACACCTTC. Translating it yields CATSSFDGALGGYTF. Full variable domain (rest looked up from reference TRBV15 and TRBJ1-2): DAMVIQNPRYQVTQFGKPVTLSCSQTLNHNVMYWYQQKSSQAPKLLFHYYDKDFNNEADTPDNFQSRRPNTSFCFLDIRSPGLGDTAMYLCATSSFDGALGGYTFGSGTRLTVV.

The J gene is TRBJ1-6, the V gene TRBV7-9; D gene uncertain. Per germline, CDR1 SEHNR and CDR2 FQNEAQ (reference sequence). Trimming stripped 1 base from V and 7 bases from J, with 8 bases between. This CDR3 has 14 residues. CDR3 sequence: CASSLEQLNSPLHF. For the CDR3, the DNA is TGTGCCAGCAGCTTAGAACAGTTAAATTCACCCCTCCACTTT.

The DNA of the CDR3 is TGTGCCAGCAGCTTAGGGACAGAGAGTTCTTTCGTCCTGACTTTC. It codes for CASSLGTESSFVLTF. The chain links TRBV7-9 to TRBJ2-6; D is perhaps TRBD1 (6 bases). Per germline, CDR1 SEHNR and CDR2 FQNEAQ (reference sequence). The CDR3 extends over 15 amino acids. V was shortened by 1 base and J by 12 bases, with 16 bases between the two germline ends.

The genes are TRBV30 and TRBJ1-2; D is uncertain. V was trimmed by 2 bases and J by 2 bases, leaving 6 bases between them. Germline V lookup: CDR1 GTSNPN, CDR2 SVGIG (reference sequence). CDR3 length: 12 amino acids. CDR3 sequence: CAWSPGNYGYTF. In nucleotides, the CDR3 is TGTGCCTGGAGTCCCGGGAACTATGGCTACACCTTC.

This chain connects TRBV7-9 to TRBJ2-2; TRBD2 aligns across 11 bases. CDR1 is SEHNR, CDR2 FQNEAQ, per germline (reference sequence). Trimming removed 4 bases from V and 3 bases from J; junction bases left unmatched: 7. The CDR3 is 17 amino acids. The CDR3 DNA is TGTGCCAGCAGCTGGGGGGAACTAGCGGGAGACACCGGGGAGCTGTTTTTT. This sequence encodes CASSWGELAGDTGELFF. Full variable domain (outside the CDR3, taken from reference TRBV7-9 and TRBJ2-2): DTGVSQNPRHKITKRGQNVTFRCDPISEHNRLYWYRQTLGQGPEFLTYFQNEAQLEKSRLLSDRFSAERPKGSFSTLEIQRTEQGDSAMYLCASSWGELAGDTGELFFGEGSRLTVL.

The chain combines TRBV5-5 with TRBJ2-7; the D gene is possibly TRBD1 (8 bases). The germline CDR1 and CDR2 sequences are SGHKS and YYEKEE (reference sequence). The V and J ends lost 4 bases and 2 bases respectively, with 22 bases between them. The CDR3 has 17 residues. For the CDR3, the DNA is TGTGCCAGCAGCCAGGGGGGGAGGGACAGGAGAACCTACGAGCAGTACTTC. It yields the protein CASSQGGRDRRTYEQYF.

The chain couples TRBV5-6 to TRBJ1-1, with no clear D. V was cut by 4 bases and J by 3 bases, with 10 bases left in between. There are 13 residues in the CDR3. Germline CDR1 and CDR2: SGHDT and YYEEEE. For the CDR3, the DNA is TGTGCCAGCAGCACTGCACGGTACACTGAAGCTTTCTTT. This codes for CASSTARYTEAFF.